A selection of T cell receptor beta chains follows, all from one sample in a study of CD8 T cells in Susac syndrome. A single record per CDR3 protein comes from TCRdb applying MiXCR to the immunoSEQ multiplex PCR reads. This table holds some 68,000 distinct CDR3 sequences, just over 90% found once. Input material: CD4+ T cells from PBMCs. These receptors all come from a human donor with Susac syndrome. CDR3s include the opening cysteine and the closing phenylalanine or tryptophan. The order of the fields is D gene, clone size, J gene, V gene, CDR3 DNA, CDR3 protein. A D gene is named only where the DNA matches it firmly. Rows give clone size only sometimes, using once, few, many, or a class for an expanded clone.

TRBD1	-	TRBJ1-2	TRBV6-6	TGTGCCAGCAGTTACTCCGACAGGGCGAACGGCTACACCTTC	CASSYSDRANGYTF
-	-	TRBJ1-1	TRBV6-2/TRBV6-3	TGTGCCAGCAGTTACTCGAGGGGGAGAGGGACTGAAGCTTTCTTT	CASSYSRGRGTEAFF
TRBD2	-	TRBJ2-3	TRBV7-2	TGTGCCAGCAGCTCACTGACTAGCGGGGCAGCAGATACGCAGTATTTT	CASSSLTSGAADTQYF
TRBD1	-	TRBJ2-7	TRBV3-1	TGTGCCAGCAGCCTAGGACAGGGCCGCTACGAGCAGTACTTC	CASSLGQGRYEQYF
-	-	TRBJ1-1	TRBV7-2	TGTGCCAGCAGCTTTGCGGGCAGGGGTGGAACTGAAGCTTTCTTT	CASSFAGRGGTEAFF
TRBD1	-	TRBJ1-5	TRBV19	TGTGCCAGCAGTCCCCGCCTTGGCAGGGGGGTGGGCAATCAGCCCCAGCATTTT	CASSPRLGRGVGNQPQHF
-	-	TRBJ1-4	TRBV24-1	TGTGCCACCAGTGATTTAAGGTCGGGGGAAAAACTGTTTTTT	CATSDLRSGEKLFF
-	once	TRBJ2-2	TRBV7-2	TGTGCCAGCAGCGGCCGAAACACCGGGGAGCTGTTTTTT	CASSGRNTGELFF
TRBD1	-	TRBJ1-1	TRBV16	TGTGCCAGCAGCCAATCGACAGGGGCCGTAGTAGCTTTCTTT	CASSQSTGAVVAFF
-	-	TRBJ2-1	TRBV12-3/TRBV12-4	TGTGCCAGCAGCTCACAGGTATCCTACAATGAGCAGTTCTTC	CASSSQVSYNEQFF
-	-	TRBJ1-4	TRBV5-1	TGCGCCAGCAGCTTCGAGGGGCGCGAAAAACTGTTTTTT	CASSFEGREKLFF
-	-	TRBJ1-3	TRBV3-1	TGTGCCAGCAGCCGTAGTCAGCCAAGGTCCTCTGGAAACACCATATATTTT	CASSRSQPRSSGNTIYF
-	few	TRBJ1-3	TRBV7-9	TGTGCCAGCAGTCCCAGGAGGGGTTCTGGAAACACCATATATTTT	CASSPRRGSGNTIYF
-	-	TRBJ2-2	TRBV6-5	TGTGCCAGCAGCCGGGCCACCGGGGAGCTGTTTTTT	CASSRATGELFF
TRBD1	-	TRBJ1-2	TRBV18	TGTGCCAGCTCACCGGGGACAGGATATGGCTACACCTTC	CASSPGTGYGYTF
TRBD2	-	TRBJ2-4	TRBV11-2	TGTGCCAGCAACCCCGGGGCGGGGGGCAAAAACATTCAGTACTTC	CASNPGAGGKNIQYF
-	-	TRBJ2-7	TRBV4-1	TGCGCCAGCAGCCAAGGGACAAGAGTAAATAGCTACTACGAGCAGTACTTC	CASSQGTRVNSYYEQYF
TRBD2	-	TRBJ2-4	TRBV9	TGTGCCAGCAGCGTAGAGGGTAGCGGGGGATTAGCCAAAAACATTCAGTACTTC	CASSVEGSGGLAKNIQYF
TRBD1	-	TRBJ1-1	TRBV6-5	TGTGCCAGCAGTTACGACAGGGGACCGACCACTGAAGCTTTCTTT	CASSYDRGPTTEAFF
-	-	TRBJ2-7	TRBV29-1	TGCAGCGTTGATTTTTCAACAGTTTCCTACGAGCAGTACTTC	CSVDFSTVSYEQYF
TRBD1	-	TRBJ2-7	TRBV29-1	TGCAGCGTCCACGGACAGGGACCGTACGAGCAGTACTTC	CSVHGQGPYEQYF
-	-	TRBJ1-2	TRBV12-3/TRBV12-4	TGTGCCAGCAGTTTAAGGGCCAGGGCGCCCTATGGCTACACCTTC	CASSLRARAPYGYTF
-	-	TRBJ2-7	TRBV18	TGTGCCAGCTCACCATTGAGGCAGGGCTGGGGGACCTCCTATTCGGCCTACGAGCAGTACTTC	CASSPLRQGWGTSYSAYEQYF
TRBD2	-	TRBJ2-7	TRBV7-8	TGTGCCAGCAGCTCGGGGGGTCTAGCGGGGGCCGTCTACGAGCAGTACTTC	CASSSGGLAGAVYEQYF
-	-	TRBJ1-5	TRBV29-1	TGCAGCGTCTCTGCCGGGGGGACGGGGCCCCAGCATTTT	CSVSAGGTGPQHF
-	-	TRBJ1-2	TRBV5-8	TGTGCCAGCAGCTTTGGCAGGGGAGACTATGGCTACACCTTC	CASSFGRGDYGYTF
TRBD1	-	TRBJ1-2	TRBV29-1	TGCAGCGTGGGGGACAGATACTATGGCTACACCTTC	CSVGDRYYGYTF
-	once	TRBJ1-4	TRBV7-9	TGTGCCAGCAGCTTAACAAAGGGGGGCCGGGGTGAAAAACTGTTTTTT	CASSLTKGGRGEKLFF
-	-	TRBJ1-2	TRBV9	TGTGCCAGCAGCCCCAGAGAGACAGCCCTACGTGGCTACACCTTC	CASSPRETALRGYTF
-	once	TRBJ2-2	TRBV4-1	TGCGCCAGCAGTCAGACTAGCGCCCCGGGAGGGGGCAACACCGGGGAGCTGTTTTTT	CASSQTSAPGGGNTGELFF
TRBD1	-	TRBJ1-1	TRBV7-9	TGTGCCAGCAGCACCCACCGGACAGGGGGCTTGAACACTGAAGCTTTCTTT	CASSTHRTGGLNTEAFF
TRBD1	once	TRBJ1-2	TRBV12-3/TRBV12-4	TGTGCCAGCAGCTTGACAGGGGGCGGTCTGGGTGGCTACACCTTC	CASSLTGGGLGGYTF
-	-	TRBJ1-1	TRBV5-6	TGTGCCAGCATTTTAGGGGGTGGGGACACTGAAGCTTTCTTT	CASILGGGDTEAFF
TRBD1	few	TRBJ2-7	TRBV5-1	TGCGCCAGCAGCGCCCGGGACAGAACGACTCGGCAGTACTTC	CASSARDRTTRQYF
TRBD2	few	TRBJ2-1	TRBV7-2	TGTGCCAGCAGCTTAGTGTCATATAGCGGGGAGCAGTTCTTC	CASSLVSYSGEQFF
-	-	TRBJ1-1	TRBV30	TGTGCCTGGAGTTTACAGGGAAACACTGAAGCTTTCTTT	CAWSLQGNTEAFF
-	-	TRBJ1-1	TRBV30	TGTGCCTGGAGTTCGCAGGGAGGTATCACTGAAGCTTTCTTT	CAWSSQGGITEAFF
-	-	TRBJ1-4	TRBV28	TGTGCCAGCAACAGACCTGTGGGGACTAATGAAAAACTGTTTTTT	CASNRPVGTNEKLFF
-	-	TRBJ1-1	TRBV29-1	TGCAGCGTTGGAAGGGTAGGAGCTTTCTTT	CSVGRVGAFF
-	-	TRBJ2-7	TRBV20-1	TGCAGTGCTCTGACTAACGCCTACGAGCAGTACTTC	CSALTNAYEQYF